This TCR beta chain was captured by sequencing in a study of cytomegalovirus exposure and HLA in healthy donors. The overall study: Among 150 million to 200 million T cells, an earlier analysis found around 100 million unique TCR beta sequences.

V lost 6 bases to trimming and J lost 2 bases; unmatched junction nucleotides: 6. The CDR3 loop spans 15 amino acids. CDR1 SNHLY and CDR2 FYNNEI come from the germline V gene. PCR amplification relied on 60 Vbeta primers (plus 13 Jbeta primers). Only in-frame clones appear in the TCRdb table, and some are missing; sequencing was by immunoSEQ multiplex PCR. The sample holds 100,000 or so clones; about 74% are singletons and the top ten take less than 3.5%. About this clone itself: The antigen remains unidentified.

Findings and limits, study-wide: There were a few CMV-associated chains whose specificity for CMV antigens was confirmed in vitro. Some V segments (TRBV6-2 and TRBV6-3 among them) were excluded as indistinguishable. Most likely, a cluster of highly shared sequence variants arose as a sequencing artifact.

Sequences were obtained from PBMCs. The chain recombines TRBV2 with TRBJ2-2; 7 bases map to TRBD2. The sequence derives from a female donor in good health and CMV-seronegative. The CDR3 coding sequence is TGTGCCAGCAGCGCGACTAGCCCAAACACCGGGGAGCTGTTTTTT. Amino acid sequence: CASSATSPNTGELFF. Using reference TRBV2 and TRBJ2-2 for the parts outside the CDR3, the full variable domain is EPEVTQTPSHQVTQMGQEVILRCVPISNHLYFYWYRQILGQKVEFLVSFYNNEISEKSEIFDDQFSVERPDGSNFTLKIRSTKLEDSAMYFCASSATSPNTGELFFGEGSRLTVL.